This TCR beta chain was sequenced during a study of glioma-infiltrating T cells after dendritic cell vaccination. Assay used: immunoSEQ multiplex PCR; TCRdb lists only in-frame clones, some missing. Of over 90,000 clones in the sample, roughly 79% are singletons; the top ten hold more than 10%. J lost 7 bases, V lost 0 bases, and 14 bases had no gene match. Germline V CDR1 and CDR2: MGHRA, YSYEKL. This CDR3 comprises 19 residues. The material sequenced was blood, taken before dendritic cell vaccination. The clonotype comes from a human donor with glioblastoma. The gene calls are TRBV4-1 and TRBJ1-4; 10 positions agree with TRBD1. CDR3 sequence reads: CASSQEAVGDRGFTEKLFF. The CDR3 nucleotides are TGCGCCAGCAGCCAAGAAGCAGTAGGGGACAGGGGTTTTACTGAAAAACTGTTTTTT.